This record concerns one TCR beta chain sequence. The antigen remains undetermined. This sample was taken from a study of shared clonotypes between healthy human individuals. Study in general: Per donor, CD8 memory used one plate, CD8 naive used two, CD4 memory used three and CD4 naive used three. General observations from the study: Large depth notwithstanding, sorted-subset sequencing proved incomplete by rarefaction. Clonotypes that were shared across a handful of donors made up approximately 5% of naive CD4 clonotypes.

Data came from immunoSEQ multiplex PCR; TCRdb stores just in-frame clones and leaves some out. This sample has millions of clones, with about 95% found just once. The CDR3 sequence is 22 residues long. Sequencing was done on a sample of naive CD4+ T cells sorted from blood. The subset is: CD45RA+ positively selected. The V call is TRBV12-2, the J call TRBJ1-2; TRBD1 is the table's D call, not checked against the DNA. TRBV12-2 is assigned pseudogene status. The clonotype originates from a man between 18 and 35 years old in good health. The CDR3 DNA reads TGTGCAAGTCGCCAATTTAAATCCGAGACAGGACCATTGTCTGAAGGTAACTATGGCTACACCTTC. It is translated as CASRQFKSETGPLSEGNYGYTF.